This entry lists 6 T cell receptor beta chains sequenced from one sample in a study of T cell changes during pregnancy in multiple sclerosis. Only in-frame clones appear in the TCRdb table, and some are missing; sequencing was by immunoSEQ multiplex PCR. The sample includes 100,000 or so clones, around 94% of them seen just once. Here the sequenced sample was peripheral blood, taken after pregnancy. These receptors were taken from a female donor in good health, enrolled as a control in a pregnancy study.

The chain joins TRBV11-2 to TRBJ2-7; D is ambiguous. Germline values: CDR1 SGHAT, CDR2 FQNNGV. This CDR3 is built from 12 residues. Between the trimmed V and J ends, which lost 4 bases and 5 bases, there was a span of 9 bases. The CDR3 sequence: CASSWSQNEQYF. DNA for the CDR3: TGTGCCAGCAGCTGGTCACAGAACGAGCAGTACTTC. The whole variable domain, remainder taken from reference TRBV11-2 and TRBJ2-7, is EAGVAQSPRYKIIEKRQSVAFWCNPISGHATLYWYQQILGQGPKLLIQFQNNGVVDDSQLPKDRFSAERLKGVDSTLKIQPAKLEDSAVYLCASSWSQNEQYFGPGTRLTVT.

The CDR3 is CASSLLAKQYF. CDR3 DNA: TGTGCCAGCAGCCTACTAGCGAAGCAGTACTTC. The chain combines TRBV28 with TRBJ2-7, with 7 bases identical to TRBD2. The V gene end was trimmed by 6 bases and the J gene end by 8 bases; junction bases not matched to a gene: 4. The germline CDR1 and CDR2 sequences are MDHEN and SYDVKM. This CDR3 region has 11 residues.

This clone was observed once. The chain uses TRBV7-2 and TRBJ1-2; D is possibly TRBD1 (6 bases). This CDR3 spans 15 amino acids. Deletions cut 5 bases from V and 5 bases from J, with 18 bases between. CDR1 and CDR2 (germline): SGHTA, FQGNSA. The chain's CDR3 is CASSQGQLPHYGYTF. The CDR3 bases are TGTGCCAGCAGCCAAGGACAGTTACCACATTATGGCTACACCTTC. The whole variable domain, filled in from reference TRBV7-2 and TRBJ1-2, reads GAGVSQSPSNKVTEKGKDVELRCDPISGHTALYWYRQSLGQGLEFLIYFQGNSAPDKSGLPSDRFSAERTGGSVSTLTIQRTQQEDSAVYLCASSQGQLPHYGYTFGSGTRLTVV.

The chain couples TRBV27 to TRBJ2-7; 8 nucleotides line up with TRBD1. The CDR3 runs 13 residues. V shed 5 bases and J 4 bases; nucleotides not matched to a gene: 4. From germline, CDR1 is MNHEY and CDR2 SMNVEV (reference sequence). The DNA of the CDR3 is TGTGCCAGCAGTACAGGGGGGTTGTACGAGCAGTACTTC. This sequence encodes CASSTGGLYEQYF.

The chain couples TRBV9 to TRBJ1-2, with 8 bases lining up with TRBD1. V lost 3 bases, J lost 8 bases, and 6 bases stayed unmatched. This CDR3 has 13 residues. Germline CDR1 is SGDLS and CDR2 is YYNGEE. CDR3 sequence: CASSDLHRGGYTF. CDR3 nucleotides: TGTGCCAGCAGCGACCTACACAGGGGGGGCTACACCTTC.

The chain joins TRBV19 to TRBJ2-5; 10 bases are a match to TRBD2. Germline-derived CDR1 and CDR2 are LNHDA and SQIVND (reference sequence). The V and J ends lost 5 bases and 4 bases, in that order; junction bases with no gene match: 7. The CDR3 covers 15 residues. The CDR3: CASSRTSGWGETQYF. CDR3 bases: TGTGCCAGTAGTCGGACTAGCGGATGGGGAGAGACCCAGTACTTC.